The present T cell receptor (beta chain) was sequenced within a study of T cell responses to AZD1222 COVID-19 vaccine. For the study at large: Pooling of second doses given at about 4 or about 12 weeks was done.

The CDR3 runs 12 residues. Germline V gives CDR1 MNHNS, CDR2 SASEGT. Trimming took 3 bases from V and 1 from J, leaving 3 bases between them. Data came from immunoSEQ multiplex PCR; TCRdb stores just in-frame clones and leaves some out. The table shows 150,000 to 200,000 clones, with around 93% occurring only once. General study results and limits: There were repertoire samples only from the period after the peak T cell response. Reports indicate that nearly half of spike-specific TCRs are directed at unmutated variant regions.

This clone has only one observation. Antigen: not known. The specimen comprised peripheral blood, sampled on day 0 of AZD1222 vaccination. V and J are TRBV6-1 and TRBJ1-2; D not certain. The clonotype was recovered from an adult in good health. In nucleotides, the CDR3 is TGTGCCAGCAGTGACCGTAACTATGGCTACACCTTC. Translating gives CASSDRNYGYTF.